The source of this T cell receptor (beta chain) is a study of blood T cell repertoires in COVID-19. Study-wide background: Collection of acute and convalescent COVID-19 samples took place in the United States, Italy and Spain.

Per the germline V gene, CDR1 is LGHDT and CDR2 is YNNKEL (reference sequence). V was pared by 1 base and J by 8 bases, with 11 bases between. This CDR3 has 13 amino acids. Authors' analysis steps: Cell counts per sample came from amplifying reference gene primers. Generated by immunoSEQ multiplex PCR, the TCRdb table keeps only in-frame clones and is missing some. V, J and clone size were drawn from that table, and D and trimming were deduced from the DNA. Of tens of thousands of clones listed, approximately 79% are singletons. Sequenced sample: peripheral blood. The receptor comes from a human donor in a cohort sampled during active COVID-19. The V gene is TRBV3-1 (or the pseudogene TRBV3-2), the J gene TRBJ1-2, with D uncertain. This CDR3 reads CASSQALGSGYTF. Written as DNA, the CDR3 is TGTGCCAGCAGCCAAGCTCTCGGGAGCGGCTACACCTTC.